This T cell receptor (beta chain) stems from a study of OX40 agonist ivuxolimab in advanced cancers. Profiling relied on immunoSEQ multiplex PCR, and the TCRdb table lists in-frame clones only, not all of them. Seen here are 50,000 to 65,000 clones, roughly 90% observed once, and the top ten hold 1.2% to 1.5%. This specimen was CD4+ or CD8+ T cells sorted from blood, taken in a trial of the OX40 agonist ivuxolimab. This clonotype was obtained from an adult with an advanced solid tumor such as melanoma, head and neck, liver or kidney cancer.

Here the CDR3 reads CASTRDSSTDTQYF. The CDR3 nucleotides read TGTGCCAGCACCAGGGATTCTAGCACAGATACGCAGTATTTT. This chain links TRBV27 with TRBJ2-3, with D possibly matching TRBD1 (5 bases). This CDR3 is 14 amino acids long. V was shortened by 7 bases and J by 0 bases, with 11 bases between the two germline ends. The germline gives CDR1 MNHEY, CDR2 SMNVEV (reference sequence).